This T cell receptor (beta chain) came from a study of cytomegalovirus exposure and HLA in healthy donors. Note on this clone: Its antigen is unidentified.

This table comes from immunoSEQ multiplex PCR, and its TCRdb copy is limited to in-frame clones, with some not included. The data show more than 250,000 clones, 70% to 90% seen once. This CDR3 is 13 amino acids long. V was clipped by 2 bases and J by 3 bases, with 8 bases between them. Germline V CDR1 and CDR2: SGHRS, YFSETQ. Study-wide findings and caveats: Most TCRs appeared rarely, but some public TCRs recurred in many donors.

Sequenced: PBMCs. The chain is built from TRBV5-1 and TRBJ2-5; D gene unclear. This clonotype originated in a woman between 18 and 29 years old in good health and CMV-seronegative. CDR3 bases: TGCGCCAGCAGCTTCGTAACAGAAGAGACCCAGTACTTC. It encodes CASSFVTEETQYF.